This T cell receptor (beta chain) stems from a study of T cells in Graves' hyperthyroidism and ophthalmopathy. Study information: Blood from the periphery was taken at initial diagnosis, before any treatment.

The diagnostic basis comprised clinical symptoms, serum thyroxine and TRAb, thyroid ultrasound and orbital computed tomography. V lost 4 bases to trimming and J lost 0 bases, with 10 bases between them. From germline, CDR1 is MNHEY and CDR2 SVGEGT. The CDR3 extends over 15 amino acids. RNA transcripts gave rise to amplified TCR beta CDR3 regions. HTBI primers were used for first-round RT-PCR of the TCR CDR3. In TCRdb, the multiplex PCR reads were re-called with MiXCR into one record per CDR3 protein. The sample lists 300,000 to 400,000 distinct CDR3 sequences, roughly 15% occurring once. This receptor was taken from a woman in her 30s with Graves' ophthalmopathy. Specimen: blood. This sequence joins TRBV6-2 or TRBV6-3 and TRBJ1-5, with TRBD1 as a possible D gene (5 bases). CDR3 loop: CASSSRDFSNQPQHF. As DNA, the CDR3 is TGTGCCAGCAGTTCTAGGGACTTTAGCAATCAGCCCCAGCATTTT.